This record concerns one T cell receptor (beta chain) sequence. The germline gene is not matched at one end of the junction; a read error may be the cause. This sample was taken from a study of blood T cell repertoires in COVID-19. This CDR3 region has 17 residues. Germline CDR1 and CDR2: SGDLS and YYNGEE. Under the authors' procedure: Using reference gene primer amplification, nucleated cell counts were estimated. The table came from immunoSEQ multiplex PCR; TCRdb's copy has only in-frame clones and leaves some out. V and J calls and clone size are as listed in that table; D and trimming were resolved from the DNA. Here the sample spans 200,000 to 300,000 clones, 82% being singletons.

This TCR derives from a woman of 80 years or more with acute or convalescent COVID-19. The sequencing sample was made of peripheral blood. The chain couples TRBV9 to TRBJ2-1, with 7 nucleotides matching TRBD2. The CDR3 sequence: CASRVGGWSGYYNEQFF. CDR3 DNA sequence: TGCGCCAGCCGCGTGGGGGGGTGGAGCGGCTATTACAATGAGCAGTTCTTC.